This entry lists 32 T cell receptor beta chains sequenced from one sample in a study of blood T cell repertoires in COVID-19. Some clones are missing from TCRdb's copy, which holds only in-frame ones; the method was immunoSEQ multiplex PCR. The sample has 250,000 to 300,000 clones, 70% to 90% seen once; the top ten hold approximately 1.9%. Sequenced sample: PBMCs or T cells enriched from blood (not recorded which). All receptors come from a woman between 45 and 65 years old who had recovered from COVID-19.

The chain joins TRBV18 to TRBJ1-1; D is perhaps TRBD1 (5 bases). The CDR3 consists of 14 residues. Germline V gives CDR1 KGHSH, CDR2 LQKENI. Trimming left V 3 bases short and J 4 bases short, with 12 bases between. The CDR3 DNA reads TGTGCCAGCTCACCTGGGCAGGGTACCACTGAAGCTTTCTTT. Protein: CASSPGQGTTEAFF.

The chain links TRBV28 to TRBJ1-1, with 7 bases that match TRBD1. V was pared by 4 bases and J by 0 bases, with 8 bases of the junction left unmatched. CDR1 MDHEN and CDR2 SYDVKM come from the germline V gene. This CDR3 comprises 16 residues. In DNA form, the CDR3 reads TGTGCCAGCAGTTCTTCAGGGGGTCCAATGAACACTGAAGCTTTCTTT. It codes for CASSSSGGPMNTEAFF.

This clone was seen once. V and J are TRBV5-1 and TRBJ1-2; D is unresolved. The CDR3 spans 13 residues. CDR1 and CDR2 (germline): SGHRS, YFSETQ. The V end was cut by 0 bases, the J end by 4 bases, with 7 bases between. As DNA, the CDR3 is TGCGCCAGCAGCTTGGAGCCGGGCTATGGCTACACCTTC. Its protein is CASSLEPGYGYTF.

V gene TRBV27 combines with J gene TRBJ1-6, with D maybe TRBD1 (6 bases). The germline V and J ends were trimmed by 7 bases and 8 bases, with 21 bases remaining between them. There are 16 residues in the CDR3. The germline V gene encodes CDR1 MNHEY and CDR2 SMNVEV (reference sequence). DNA of the CDR3: TGTGCCAGCACCTCTTTAACAGGGTCGCGCCATTCACCCCTCCACTTT. Its translation is CASTSLTGSRHSPLHF.

As concerns this clone: A read error may produce the germline difference seen at one junction end. The V gene is TRBV30, the J gene TRBJ2-1; the match to TRBD1 covers 9 bases. The CDR3 spans 11 residues. The V gene's germline CDR1 is GTSNPN and CDR2 SVGIG (reference sequence). CDR3 DNA sequence: TGTGCCTGGAGTCCCGACAGGGGGAGAATCTTC. Amino acids: CAWSPDRGRIF.

V is TRBV28 and J is TRBJ2-3; 10 bases line up with TRBD1. Germline values: CDR1 MDHEN, CDR2 SYDVKM. The trim removed 5 bases at V and 4 bases at J, leaving 12 bases unmatched. This CDR3 has 17 residues. CDR3 loop: CASSLILGQGGADTQYF. CDR3 DNA sequence: TGTGCCAGCAGTCTCATCCTCGGACAGGGGGGGGCAGATACGCAGTATTTT.

This chain links TRBV5-1 with TRBJ2-7; D unresolved. Germline-derived CDR1 and CDR2 are SGHRS and YFSETQ. CDR3 length equals 12 residues. V lost 0 bases to trimming and J lost 4 bases, with 5 bases between them. The CDR3 bases are TGCGCCAGCAGCTTGGTGTCTTACGAGCAGTACTTC. It yields the protein CASSLVSYEQYF.

The chain recombines TRBV28 with TRBJ2-1; D gene ambiguous. Per germline, CDR1 MDHEN and CDR2 SYDVKM. There are 12 residues in the CDR3. V was pared by 7 bases and J by 6 bases, with 10 bases between. The CDR3 region has the DNA TGTGCCAGCACGACTGCCTTCAATGAGCAGTTCTTC. It specifies CASTTAFNEQFF.

The V and J genes are TRBV9 and TRBJ1-2, with D perhaps matching TRBD1 (5 bases). Germline CDR1 is SGDLS and CDR2 is YYNGEE. The V and J ends lost 1 base and 6 bases respectively, with 16 bases between them. The CDR3 has 15 amino acids. The CDR3 loop is CASSVKPGSFHGYTF. The CDR3 nucleotides read TGTGCCAGCAGCGTAAAACCAGGGTCTTTCCATGGCTACACCTTC.

Concerning this clone itself: An end of the junction does not agree with germline; a read error may underlie this. The chain employs TRBV18 and TRBJ1-1, with 9 bases aligning to TRBD1. This CDR3 has 15 amino acids. Germline values: CDR1 KGHSH, CDR2 LQKENI. This chain's CDR3 is CASSPQGAGNTEAFF. The CDR3 region has the DNA TGTGCCAGCTCTCCACAGGGGGCCGGGAACACTGAAGCTTTCTTT.

The J gene is TRBJ1-5, the V gene TRBV24-1, with 7 bases matching TRBD1. The CDR3 has 18 amino acids. V gave up 1 base and J gave up 0 bases; unmatched junction bases: 8. The germline CDR1 and CDR2 sequences are KGHDR and SFDVKD. The DNA for the CDR3 is TGTGCCACCAGTGATTTCGACAGGGAGAATGGTAGCAATCAGCCCCAGCATTTT. Translation gives CATSDFDRENGSNQPQHF.

The chain is built from TRBV28 and TRBJ2-7; perhaps TRBD2 as D (5 bases). This CDR3 is built from 12 residues. V gave up 1 base and J gave up 6 bases, with 7 bases separating them. CDR1 MDHEN and CDR2 SYDVKM come from the germline V gene. The CDR3 DNA sequence: TGTGCCAGCAGTTTATCGGGGTTCGAGCAGTACTTC. It codes for CASSLSGFEQYF. The complete variable domain, with remaining parts taken from reference TRBV28 and TRBJ2-7, reads DVKVTQSSRYLVKRTGEKVFLECVQDMDHENMFWYRQDPGLGLRLIYFSYDVKMKEKGDIPEGYSVSREKKERFSLILESASTNQTSMYLCASSLSGFEQYFGPGTRLTVT.

The CDR3, as DNA: TGTGCCAGCAGTACCTGGACAGGGGAGGTGCCGTACTTC. Translation gives CASSTWTGEVPYF. V and J are TRBV27 and TRBJ2-7, with 9 bases aligning to TRBD1. Germline V gene sequence: CDR1 MNHEY, CDR2 SMNVEV (reference sequence). This CDR3 comprises 13 residues. With 5 bases clipped from V and 12 bases from J, the junction kept 11 bases outside the gene matches.

V is TRBV5-3 and J is TRBJ2-7; 14 bases map to TRBD2. TRBV5-3 is treated as an ORF (open reading frame) with a function not yet certain. The CDR3 totals 15 residues. The V and J ends lost 7 bases and 5 bases, in that order; junction bases with no gene match: 8. CDR3: CARSFGLAGGDEQYF. In DNA form, the CDR3 reads TGTGCCAGATCCTTTGGACTAGCGGGAGGTGACGAGCAGTACTTC.

This clone was counted a few times. The chain is built from TRBV11-2 and TRBJ2-7; 10 nucleotides agree with TRBD1. With 4 bases clipped from V and 4 bases from J, the junction kept 4 bases outside the gene matches. Per germline, CDR1 SGHAT and CDR2 FQNNGV. The CDR3 has 14 amino acids. The CDR3 bases are TGTGCCAGCAGCTGGACAGGGGGACGTTACGAGCAGTACTTC. This sequence encodes CASSWTGGRYEQYF.

The chain recombines TRBV5-1 with TRBJ2-1; 9 bases match TRBD2. V shed 2 bases and J 5 bases; nucleotides not matched to a gene: 5. The CDR3 spans 15 residues. Germline V lookup: CDR1 SGHRS, CDR2 YFSETQ. The CDR3 sequence: CASSFSGGPHNEQFF. The CDR3 bases are TGCGCCAGCAGCTTTAGCGGGGGCCCCCACAATGAGCAGTTCTTC.

The J gene is TRBJ1-1, the V gene TRBV7-9; TRBD1 aligns across 7 bases. In germline, CDR1 is SEHNR, CDR2 FQNEAQ (reference sequence). J gave up 5 bases and V 4 bases, and 16 bases lay outside the gene matches. This CDR3 spans 17 amino acids. Written as DNA, the CDR3 is TGTGCCAGCAGCTCGTTCGACGGGACAGCCTCGCGGACTGAAGCTTTCTTT. Translation: CASSSFDGTASRTEAFF.

This chain joins TRBV9 and TRBJ2-5, with a tentative D call TRBD2 (5 bases). The V gene lost 3 bases and the J gene lost 7 bases, with 16 bases spanning the gap. The CDR3 spans 14 residues. The germline CDR1 and CDR2 sequences are SGDLS and YYNGEE. The DNA of the CDR3 is TGTGCCAGCAGCGGAGAGGGTAATCGGGGGACCCAGTACTTC. Translation gives CASSGEGNRGTQYF.

This clone came up once. J is TRBJ1-5 and V is TRBV28; D call uncertain. CDR3 length: 19 amino acids. The germline V gene has CDR1 MDHEN and CDR2 SYDVKM. V lost 2 bases, J lost 0 bases, and 20 bases lay in between. This CDR3 reads CASSLVGRLLEGSNQPQHF. CDR3 DNA: TGTGCCAGCAGTTTAGTTGGCAGGCTCCTTGAGGGTAGCAATCAGCCCCAGCATTTT.

The genes are TRBV6-5 and TRBJ1-6; TRBD1 matches 8 bases. Per the germline V gene, CDR1 is MNHEY and CDR2 is SVGAGI. The CDR3 has 14 amino acids. The junction had 8 bases not matched to a gene; V was cut back by 6 bases and J by 10 bases. The CDR3 spells CASSLDRVGSPLHF. The CDR3 bases are TGTGCCAGCAGCCTGGACAGGGTTGGCTCACCCCTCCACTTT.

The J gene is TRBJ1-5, the V gene TRBV7-2; no definite D call. The CDR3 length is 13 residues. The germline CDR1 and CDR2 sequences are SGHTA and FQGNSA. Trimming shortened V by 4 bases and J by 6 bases, and 10 bases separated the two germline ends. CDR3 sequence (DNA): TGTGCCAGCAGCTCGGGGATATTTCAGCCCCAGCATTTT. This translates into CASSSGIFQPQHF.

The chain is built from TRBV12-3 or TRBV12-4 and TRBJ1-3; tentative D call: TRBD1 (6 bases). This CDR3 contains 13 residues. Trimming removed 4 bases from V and 7 bases from J, with 11 bases in between. For the CDR3, the DNA is TGTGCCAGCAGTTCGGGGGGCCGGAACACCATATATTTT. Translated, it gives CASSSGGRNTIYF.

The chain employs TRBV11-2 and TRBJ1-5; the D gene is possibly TRBD1 (5 bases). Germline V gives CDR1 SGHAT, CDR2 FQNNGV. Trimming took 5 bases from V and 7 from J, leaving 15 bases between them. The CDR3 is 14 amino acids. The CDR3 sequence: CASSPGQTGQPQHF. The DNA of the CDR3 is TGTGCCAGCAGCCCCGGACAAACTGGCCAGCCCCAGCATTTT.

V is TRBV24-1 and J is TRBJ2-1, with 8 bases matching TRBD1. Trimming cost V 4 bases and J 6 bases; bases outside gene matches: 10. The CDR3 is made up of 16 amino acids. The germline V gene encodes CDR1 KGHDR and CDR2 SFDVKD. The CDR3 protein is CATSDPGTGMGNEQFF. The CDR3 DNA is TGTGCCACCAGTGACCCCGGGACAGGAATGGGCAATGAGCAGTTCTTC.

The genes are TRBV15 and TRBJ1-1; possibly TRBD1 for D (5 bases). This CDR3 region has 14 residues. Trimming took off 5 bases at V and 5 bases at J, with 15 bases between the two ends. Germline assignment: CDR1 LNHNV and CDR2 YYDKDF (reference sequence). The CDR3 DNA reads TGTGCCACCAGCGAACCCAGACAGTTAACTGAAGCTTTCTTT. Its protein is CATSEPRQLTEAFF.

This chain uses TRBV6-5 with TRBJ1-5; D is possibly TRBD1 (5 bases). Germline CDR1 reads MNHEY; CDR2 reads SVGAGI. V gave up 6 bases and J gave up 4 bases, with 10 bases separating them. This CDR3 is built from 13 residues. The CDR3 spells CASRNDRNQPQHF. In DNA form, the CDR3 reads TGTGCCAGCAGAAATGACAGAAATCAGCCCCAGCATTTT.

V gene TRBV2 combines with J gene TRBJ2-2; a possible D gene is TRBD2 (5 bases). From germline, CDR1 is SNHLY and CDR2 FYNNEI. CDR3 length equals 17 residues. V lost 4 bases to trimming and J lost 2 bases, with 17 bases between them. The CDR3 DNA is TGTGCCAGCAGTGTCAATCGGGGAGAGGGAAACACCGGGGAGCTGTTTTTT. It translates to CASSVNRGEGNTGELFF.

The rearrangement joins TRBV5-1 to TRBJ1-1; no reliable D call. V lost 2 bases, J lost 2 bases, and 7 bases lay in between. Germline CDR1 and CDR2: SGHRS and YFSETQ. The CDR3 length is 13 residues. The CDR3 spells CASSFRINTEAFF. As DNA, the CDR3 is TGCGCCAGCAGCTTCAGAATTAACACTGAAGCTTTCTTT.

The CDR3 DNA sequence: TGTGCCAGCAGTTCCTACAGGGGGGATTCACCCCTCCACTTT. Amino acids: CASSSYRGDSPLHF. This chain joins TRBV28 and TRBJ1-6; 8 bases match TRBD1. V was clipped by 4 bases and J by 8 bases; unmatched bases: 4. The CDR3 is 14 residues long. CDR1 is MDHEN, CDR2 SYDVKM, per germline.

V is TRBV10-1 and J is TRBJ1-1; no clear D gene. The germline V gene has CDR1 WNHNN and CDR2 SYGVQD (reference sequence). Trimming removed 6 bases from V and 1 base from J, with 6 bases in between. The CDR3 sequence is 12 residues long. Here the CDR3 reads CASRDWNTEAFF. The CDR3, as DNA: TGCGCCAGCAGGGACTGGAACACTGAAGCTTTCTTT.

This chain connects TRBV19 to TRBJ1-2; TRBD1 is a possible D gene (6 bases). This CDR3 spans 15 amino acids. Trimming pared 1 base from V and 3 bases from J, leaving 12 bases between. CDR1 is LNHDA and CDR2 is SQIVND in the germline V gene (reference sequence). The DNA of the CDR3 is TGTGCCAGTAGTATAGCTTCAGGGGAAGACTATGGCTACACCTTC. Residues: CASSIASGEDYGYTF.

The chain has TRBV7-8 and TRBJ2-7; maybe TRBD2 (6 bases). V dropped 1 base and J dropped 2 bases, with 21 bases sitting between them. This CDR3 contains 18 residues. Germline-derived CDR1 and CDR2 are SGHVS and FQNEAQ. CDR3 residues: CASSLELARALYTYEQYF. The CDR3 bases are TGTGCCAGCAGCTTAGAGCTAGCGCGAGCCCTCTATACCTACGAGCAGTACTTC.